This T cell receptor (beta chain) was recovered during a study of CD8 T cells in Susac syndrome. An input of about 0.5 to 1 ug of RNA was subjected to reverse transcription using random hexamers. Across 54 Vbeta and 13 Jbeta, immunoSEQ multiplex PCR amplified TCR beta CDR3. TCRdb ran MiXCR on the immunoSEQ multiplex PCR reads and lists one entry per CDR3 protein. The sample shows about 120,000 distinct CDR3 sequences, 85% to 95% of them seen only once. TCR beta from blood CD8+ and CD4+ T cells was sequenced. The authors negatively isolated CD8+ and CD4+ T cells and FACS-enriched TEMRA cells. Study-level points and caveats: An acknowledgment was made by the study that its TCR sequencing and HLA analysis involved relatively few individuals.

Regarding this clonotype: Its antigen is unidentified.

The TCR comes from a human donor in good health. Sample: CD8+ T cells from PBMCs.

The CDR3 here is CASSSDSSSGNTIYF. The CDR3 coding sequence is TGTGCCAGCAGCTCGGACAGTAGCTCTGGAAACACCATATATTTT. The chain employs TRBV7-9 and TRBJ1-3; a weak D match, TRBD1 (6 bases). This CDR3 contains 15 residues. Germline V gene lookup returns CDR1 SEHNR and CDR2 FQNEAQ (reference sequence). With 4 bases removed from V and 0 bases from J, the gap between germline ends came to 10 bases.